Listed here are 6 T cell receptor beta chains from one sample, sequenced in a study of OX40 agonist ivuxolimab in advanced cancers. Produced via immunoSEQ multiplex PCR; TCRdb's table is partial and in-frame only. The sample has about 58,000 clones, about 89% seen once. Sequencing was performed on CD4+ or CD8+ T cells sorted from blood, taken in a trial of the OX40 agonist ivuxolimab. The receptor set was obtained from an adult with an advanced solid tumor such as melanoma, head and neck, liver or kidney cancer.

To note about this clone: In the same sample, other DNA sequences code for this CDR3. The V and J genes are TRBV15 and TRBJ2-7; D possibly matches TRBD1 or TRBD2 (5 bases each). The germline V gene encodes CDR1 LNHNV and CDR2 YYDKDF (reference sequence). CDR3 size: 13 residues. Deletions cut 5 bases from V and 2 bases from J, with 10 bases between. This chain's CDR3 is CATSRDPAYEQYF. The CDR3 DNA reads as TGTGCCACCAGCCGGGACCCAGCCTACGAGCAGTACTTC. The variable domain in full, completed from reference TRBV15 and TRBJ2-7, reads DAMVIQNPRYQVTQFGKPVTLSCSQTLNHNVMYWYQQKSSQAPKLLFHYYDKDFNNEADTPDNFQSRRPNTSFCFLDIRSPGLGDTAMYLCATSRDPAYEQYFGPGTRLTVT.

This chain joins TRBV10-3 and TRBJ1-2; 9 bases align to TRBD1. The CDR3 covers 14 residues. J was trimmed by 8 bases and V by 7 bases; bases with no gene match: 11. Germline V gene sequence: CDR1 ENHRY, CDR2 SYGVKD. The CDR3 loop is CAIIEETGGGGYTF. In nucleotides, the CDR3 is TGTGCCATCATTGAAGAAACAGGGGGCGGCGGCTACACCTTC.

This chain joins TRBV11-2 and TRBJ2-2; TRBD1 might be the D (5 bases). With 1 base removed from V and 5 bases from J, the gap between germline ends came to 11 bases. Per germline, CDR1 SGHAT and CDR2 FQNNGV. This CDR3 contains 15 residues. CDR3 region: CASSLALRVTGELFF. In DNA, the CDR3 is TGTGCCAGCAGCTTAGCTCTCAGGGTTACCGGGGAGCTGTTTTTT.

The chain recombines TRBV7-8 with TRBJ2-2; D remains ambiguous. Germline CDR1 SGHVS, CDR2 FQNEAQ. This CDR3 contains 17 residues. Trimming removed 4 bases at V and 2 bases at J, with 17 bases between. CDR3 bases: TGTGCCAGCAGCTCGATTGCAGCACTTACCAACACCGGGGAGCTGTTTTTT. Amino acids: CASSSIAALTNTGELFF.

This clone was recorded once. This rearrangement joins TRBV9 to TRBJ2-1; TRBD1 matches 11 bases. The CDR3 contains 15 residues. CDR1 and CDR2 (germline): SGDLS, YYNGEE. Trimming at V came to 5 bases and at J to 3 bases, leaving 4 bases not matched to a gene. The CDR3 region is CASSSGTGGYNEQFF. The CDR3 DNA sequence: TGTGCCAGCAGTAGCGGGACAGGGGGCTACAATGAGCAGTTCTTC.

The rearrangement joins TRBV5-6 to TRBJ1-1; D ambiguous. Trimming removed 4 bases from V and 3 bases from J, with 13 bases in between. CDR3 length: 14 residues. The V gene's germline CDR1 is SGHDT and CDR2 YYEEEE. CDR3 residues: CASSLDGVDTEAFF. The CDR3 DNA reads as TGTGCCAGCAGCCTGGACGGGGTGGACACTGAAGCTTTCTTT.